A selection of T cell receptor beta chains follows, all from one sample in a study of cytomegalovirus exposure and HLA in healthy donors. Here immunoSEQ multiplex PCR was the method, and the copy in TCRdb shows in-frame clones only, minus some. Here the sample spans about 120,000 clones, 74% being singletons. Sequencing was performed on PBMCs. These TCRs come from a male donor in good health and CMV-seronegative. The CDR3 runs from the conserved cysteine through the conserved F or W. The D gene is left open where the match is weak. The size field is filled for only some rows; it gives once, few, many or a size class.

abundance	v_gene	j_gene	d_gene	CDR3aa	CDR3nt
-	TRBV28	TRBJ1-2	-	CASSQLAFLGGYTF	TGTGCCAGCAGCCAACTCGCGTTTCTAGGTGGCTACACCTTC
few	TRBV11-2	TRBJ1-2	TRBD1	CASSRTGGLDYGYTF	TGTGCCAGCAGCAGAACAGGGGGCCTTGATTATGGCTACACCTTC
-	TRBV15	TRBJ2-7	-	CATSRARGYEQYF	TGTGCCACCAGCAGAGCCCGGGGTTACGAGCAGTACTTC
-	TRBV28	TRBJ1-2	-	CASSPDSIIGYTF	TGTGCCAGCAGTCCCGACAGTATTATCGGCTACACCTTC
-	TRBV11-3	TRBJ2-1	TRBD1	CASSSRTGGREQFF	TGTGCCAGCAGCTCCAGGACAGGGGGACGGGAGCAGTTCTTC
once	TRBV6-6	TRBJ1-1	TRBD1	CASLRGGAKTEAFF	TGTGCCAGCTTAAGAGGGGGCGCGAAGACTGAAGCTTTCTTT
-	TRBV19	TRBJ1-2	-	CASSIGLWADFSYGYTF	TGTGCCAGTAGTATTGGGTTATGGGCAGATTTCTCCTATGGCTACACCTTC
-	TRBV4-1	TRBJ2-1	TRBD2	CASSQGTSGRAPYNEQFF	TGCGCCAGCAGCCAAGGGACTAGCGGGAGGGCCCCCTACAATGAGCAGTTCTTC
-	TRBV7-9	TRBJ2-1	TRBD2	CASIPGLAVYNEQFF	TGTGCCAGCATCCCCGGACTAGCGGTATACAATGAGCAGTTCTTC
-	TRBV11-3	TRBJ2-7	TRBD1	CASSQGAREQYF	TGTGCCAGCAGCCAGGGGGCGCGCGAGCAGTACTTC
-	TRBV7-9	TRBJ2-7	-	CASSLIGDSYEQYF	TGTGCCAGCAGCTTAATAGGGGACTCCTACGAGCAGTACTTC
-	TRBV6-1	TRBJ2-2	TRBD1	CASTPGQGPGELFF	TGTGCCAGCACCCCGGGACAGGGGCCCGGGGAGCTGTTTTTT
-	TRBV6-5	TRBJ2-5	-	CASSRKGEETQYF	TGTGCCAGCAGTCGAAAGGGGGAAGAGACCCAGTACTTC
-	TRBV30	TRBJ2-7	-	CAWTWAQGAEQYF	TGTGCCTGGACCTGGGCCCAGGGCGCCGAGCAGTACTTC
once	TRBV5-4	TRBJ2-7	TRBD1	CASRGPGTGSYEQYF	TGTGCCAGCAGAGGACCCGGGACAGGTTCCTACGAGCAGTACTTC
few	TRBV6-1	TRBJ1-5	-	CASSGHLQGEPQHF	TGTGCCAGCAGTGGACACCTACAGGGAGAACCCCAGCATTTT
-	TRBV7-9	TRBJ2-2	TRBD2	CASSSTGLAGGNTGELFF	TGTGCCAGCAGCTCGACAGGACTAGCGGGAGGGAACACCGGGGAGCTGTTTTTT
few	TRBV15	TRBJ1-6	-	CATSPPNGGHGSPLHF	TGTGCCACCAGCCCGCCTAACGGCGGGCACGGGTCACCCCTCCACTTT
-	TRBV7-8	TRBJ2-1	-	CASSLVSGSYNEQFF	TGTGCCAGCAGCTTAGTGAGTGGCTCCTACAATGAGCAGTTCTTC
-	TRBV13	TRBJ2-7	TRBD2	CASTTRGGYEQYF	TGTGCCAGCACGACCCGGGGAGGGTACGAGCAGTACTTC
-	TRBV30	TRBJ2-7	TRBD1	CACEWDRSYEQYF	TGTGCCTGTGAGTGGGACAGGTCCTACGAGCAGTACTTC
-	TRBV5-8	TRBJ1-2	-	CASSLRARALYGYTF	TGTGCCAGCAGCTTGAGGGCCAGGGCTCTCTATGGCTACACCTTC
once	TRBV11-3	TRBJ2-1	TRBD2	CASSVGLVGEQFF	TGTGCCAGCAGCGTGGGACTAGTAGGTGAGCAGTTCTTC
few	TRBV20-1	TRBJ1-2	-	CSAFAGVGYTF	TGCAGTGCTTTCGCGGGGGTCGGCTACACCTTC
-	TRBV30	TRBJ1-1	-	CAWSAAGARRAFF	TGTGCCTGGAGTGCAGCAGGCGCGCGAAGGGCTTTCTTT
-	TRBV29-1	TRBJ2-1	TRBD2	CSVDYLAAMGEQFF	TGCAGCGTTGATTACCTAGCGGCGATGGGGGAGCAGTTCTTC
-	TRBV6-6	TRBJ2-7	TRBD1	CASSYWDRGNDEQYF	TGTGCCAGCAGTTACTGGGACAGGGGTAACGACGAGCAGTACTTC
-	TRBV6-6	TRBJ1-6	TRBD1	CASSNDRGLNSPLHF	TGTGCCAGCAGCAATGACAGGGGACTCAATTCACCCCTCCACTTT
-	TRBV2	TRBJ2-1	TRBD1	CASRDRGFVHNEQFF	TGTGCCAGCAGAGACAGGGGATTCGTCCACAATGAGCAGTTCTTC
-	TRBV10-3	TRBJ1-4	-	CAISESLDSPAKLFF	TGTGCCATCAGTGAGTCTCTGGACTCCCCCGCGAAACTGTTTTTT
-	TRBV21-1	TRBJ2-1	-	CASSSGTSGSAYNEQFF	TGTGCCAGCAGTTCCGGGACTAGCGGGAGTGCCTACAATGAGCAGTTCTTC
-	TRBV6-1	TRBJ2-2	-	CASSEARKTGELFF	TGTGCCAGCAGTGAAGCGCGAAAGACCGGGGAGCTGTTTTTT
-	TRBV4-2	TRBJ2-1	-	CASSPLEGASYNEQFF	TGTGCCAGCAGCCCCCTGGAGGGGGCCTCCTACAATGAGCAGTTCTTC
-	TRBV29-1	TRBJ1-1	-	CSVGEAQQFVTEAFF	TGCAGCGTTGGGGAGGCACAACAATTCGTTACTGAAGCTTTCTTT
-	TRBV18	TRBJ2-2	-	CASSDKTGELFF	TGTGCCAGCTCAGACAAGACCGGGGAGCTGTTTTTT
-	TRBV19	TRBJ2-3	-	CASRETADTQYF	TGTGCCAGCCGTGAAACAGCAGATACGCAGTATTTT
once	TRBV7-8	TRBJ2-1	TRBD2	CASSMTSVPTYNEQFF	TGTGCCAGCAGCATGACTAGCGTACCCACCTACAATGAGCAGTTCTTC
few	TRBV30	TRBJ2-7	-	CASTWTEPYEQYF	TGTGCCTCCACTTGGACAGAGCCCTACGAGCAGTACTTC
-	TRBV30	TRBJ1-2	-	CAWSQDRWDGYTF	TGTGCCTGGAGCCAGGACAGATGGGATGGCTACACCTTC